These T cell receptor beta chains were read from a single sample in a study of metastatic and nonmetastatic thyroid tumors. TCRdb re-called the PCR reads with MiXCR. The sample records tens of thousands of clones, around 33% being singletons. The sample comprised tumor tissue. Receptors were obtained from a female donor with papillary thyroid cancer or a benign thyroid nodule (not recorded which). Some clones in this sample may be carry-over from other donors' samples. CDR3s include the opening cysteine and the closing phenylalanine or tryptophan. A D gene is named only where the DNA matches it firmly. Some rows mark clone size as missing; the rest say once, few, many or name a class of expanded clone.

V gene	J gene	D gene	clone size	CDR3 DNA	CDR3 protein
TRBV4-3	TRBJ1-5	TRBD1	once	TGCGCCAGCAGCATCGGGACAGGGTTCAATCAGCCCCAGCATTTT	CASSIGTGFNQPQHF
TRBV29-1	TRBJ1-1	.	.	TGCAGCGTGATGGGCCAGCGGAGGAACACTGAAGCTTTCTTT	CSVMGQRRNTEAFF
TRBV20-1	TRBJ1-1	.	.	TGCAGTGCTCCTCCGGGGGGGCGAGCCTACACTGAAGCTTTCTTT	CSAPPGGRAYTEAFF
TRBV13	TRBJ1-3	TRBD1	once	TGTGCCAGCAGCCTGGAAGACAGGGCTGGAAACACCATATATTTT	CASSLEDRAGNTIYF
TRBV5-1	TRBJ2-3	.	few	TGCGCCAGCAGCTTGGCACAGGCGTCCACAGATACGCAGTATTTT	CASSLAQASTDTQYF
TRBV20-1	TRBJ2-3	.	.	TGCAGTGCACCACGGGACATAATAGCAGATACGCAGTATTTT	CSAPRDIIADTQYF
TRBV6-6	TRBJ2-7	.	.	TGTGCCAGCAGCTACTCTGGAGTCTACGAGCAGTACTTC	CASSYSGVYEQYF
TRBV6-1	TRBJ2-2	.	few	TGTGCCAGCAAACAGGGGAACACCGGGGAGCTGTTTTTT	CASKQGNTGELFF
TRBV4-1	TRBJ2-5	.	.	TGCGCCAGCAGCCGAAAAGGGAACCCTACTGGAGAGACCCAGTACTTC	CASSRKGNPTGETQYF
TRBV6-2/TRBV6-3	TRBJ1-5	.	few	TGTGCCAGCAGGGGTTGGACGGGGAATCAGCCCCAGCATTTT	CASRGWTGNQPQHF
TRBV7-2	TRBJ1-1	.	once	TGTGCCAGCAGCTCCCGTAGGGCCCTGAACACTGAAGCTTTCTTT	CASSSRRALNTEAFF
TRBV5-1	TRBJ2-1	TRBD1	.	TGCGCCAGCAGCATAGGGACAGGAGCTCACAATGAGCAGTTCTTC	CASSIGTGAHNEQFF
TRBV6-1	TRBJ1-3	.	few	TGTGCCAGCTGCTCGCAGGGAGGATCCACCATATATTTT	CASCSQGGSTIYF
TRBV27	TRBJ1-6	.	.	TGTGCCAGCAGTTTATTGGGGGGCGGCTATAATTCACCCCTCCACTTT	CASSLLGGGYNSPLHF
TRBV14	TRBJ2-7	TRBD2	.	TGTGCCAGCAGCCAAGACGTTGTAGCGGGAGGGTACGAGCAGTACTTC	CASSQDVVAGGYEQYF
TRBV5-1	TRBJ2-2	.	.	TGCGCCAGCAGCTTGGCAGGGGAGAACACCGGGGAGCTGTTTTTT	CASSLAGENTGELFF
TRBV7-2	TRBJ2-1	TRBD2	.	TGTGCCAGCAGCTTAGCTAGCGGGACCAATGAGCAGTTCTTC	CASSLASGTNEQFF